The T cell receptor (beta chain) described here comes from a study of human T cells and chemical hapten exposure. Individual cDNA molecules (in the library) carried attached unique molecular identifiers. Per the original data handling: Individual samples carried between roughly 23,224 and 700,000 TCRs, with more than 85,000 as the median. MiXCR, run by TCRdb on the RACE reads, gives a single entry per CDR3 protein. Clone size and V and J calls follow TCRdb, not the original study. The sample holds some 50,000 distinct CDR3 sequences, approximately 4.7% seen once. In its sample, this clonotype was seen many times. With 0 bases removed from V and 7 bases from J, the gap between germline ends came to 12 bases. Per the germline V gene, CDR1 is LNHNV and CDR2 is YYDKDF (reference sequence). The CDR3 extends over 14 amino acids. Time point noted: healthy volunteer bleed at 2 weeks. Total RNA was isolated from whole blood that had not been fractionated.

The sequence was obtained from a female donor in good health. Some clones in this sample may be carry-over from other donors' samples. V is TRBV15 and J is TRBJ1-1; no clear D gene. The sample was whole blood. The CDR3 is CATSREVGFGEAFF. CDR3 coding DNA: TGTGCCACCAGCAGAGAGGTCGGCTTTGGTGAAGCTTTCTTT.